The sequence of this T cell receptor (beta chain) was determined in a study of blood T cell repertoires in COVID-19. Overall study: Acute and convalescent COVID-19 specimens originated in the United States, Italy and Spain.

As processed by the authors: How many nucleated cells were present was estimated from reference gene primer amplification. This table comes from immunoSEQ multiplex PCR, and its TCRdb copy is limited to in-frame clones, with some not included. V, J and clone size were drawn from that table, and D and trimming were deduced from the DNA. Here the sample spans approximately 160,000 clones, about 85% being singletons. The germline V gene encodes CDR1 SGDLS and CDR2 YYNGEE. The V end lost 0 bases, the J end lost 4 bases, and 16 bases lay between the germline ends. The CDR3 is made up of 16 amino acids. The sequence was collected from a man aged 55-75 years who had recovered from COVID-19. The rearrangement links TRBV9 to TRBJ1-2; no clear D. Sequenced: peripheral blood. In DNA, the CDR3 is TGTGCCAGCAGCGTAGATGGGGAGGAGTTGAGCTATGGCTACACCTTC. As protein: CASSVDGEELSYGYTF.